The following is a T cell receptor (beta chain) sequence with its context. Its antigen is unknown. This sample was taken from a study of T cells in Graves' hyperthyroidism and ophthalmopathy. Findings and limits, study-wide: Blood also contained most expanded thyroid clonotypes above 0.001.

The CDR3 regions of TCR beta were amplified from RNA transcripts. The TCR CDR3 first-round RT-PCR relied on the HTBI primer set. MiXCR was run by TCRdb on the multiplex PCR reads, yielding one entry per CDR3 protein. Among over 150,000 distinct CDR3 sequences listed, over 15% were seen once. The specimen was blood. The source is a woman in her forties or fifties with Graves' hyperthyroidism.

CDR3: CAWRLHGSYGYTF. The CDR3 DNA reads as TGTGCCTGGAGACTGCACGGGAGCTATGGCTACACCTTC. V and J are TRBV30 and TRBJ1-2; D gene ambiguous. The CDR3 has 13 amino acids. Trimming pared 3 bases from V and 4 bases from J, leaving 12 bases between. The germline CDR1 and CDR2 sequences are GTSNPN and SVGIG (reference sequence).